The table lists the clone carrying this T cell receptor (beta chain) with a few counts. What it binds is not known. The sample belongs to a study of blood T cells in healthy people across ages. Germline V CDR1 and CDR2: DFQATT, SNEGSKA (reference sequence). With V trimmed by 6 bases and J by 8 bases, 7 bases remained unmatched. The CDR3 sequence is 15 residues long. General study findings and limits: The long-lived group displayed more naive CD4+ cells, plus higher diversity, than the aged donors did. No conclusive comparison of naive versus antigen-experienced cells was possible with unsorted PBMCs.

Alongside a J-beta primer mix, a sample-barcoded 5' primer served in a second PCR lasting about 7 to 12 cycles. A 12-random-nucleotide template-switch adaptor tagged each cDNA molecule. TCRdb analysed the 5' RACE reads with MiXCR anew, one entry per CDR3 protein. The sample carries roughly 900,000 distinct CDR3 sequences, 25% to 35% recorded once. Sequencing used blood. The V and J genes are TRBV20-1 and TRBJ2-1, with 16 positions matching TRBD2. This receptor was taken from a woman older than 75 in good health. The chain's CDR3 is CSAAGTSGGAYEQFF. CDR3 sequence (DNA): TGCAGTGCAGCCGGGACTAGCGGGGGGGCCTATGAGCAGTTCTTC.